The clone carrying this T cell receptor (beta chain) was counted only a few times. Its antigen remains unknown. The trim removed 6 bases at V and 0 bases at J, leaving 5 bases unmatched. Germline values: CDR1 KGHSH, CDR2 LQKENI. The CDR3 covers 15 residues. This sample stems from a study of response to subunit inactivated influenza vaccine. Study-wide points: That few new T cells are recruited by each seasonal influenza vaccination was the authors' suggestion.

TCRdb independently ran MiXCR on the RT-PCR reads; one entry per CDR3 protein. Of about 530,000 distinct CDR3 sequences in the sample, about an eighth were seen once. The TCR sequence derives from a man in his fifties who received an inactivated influenza vaccine. This specimen was PBMCs from blood, taken 45 days after vaccination. The chain links TRBV18 to TRBJ2-1, with TRBD1 matching over 7 bases. CDR3 loop: CASSERQGSYNEQFF. In DNA form, the CDR3 reads TGTGCCAGCTCCGAAAGACAGGGCTCCTACAATGAGCAGTTCTTC.